Listed below are T cell receptor beta chains from one sample, sequenced in a study of somatic mutations in cytotoxic T cells in rheumatoid arthritis. The table came from immunoSEQ multiplex PCR; TCRdb's copy has only in-frame clones and leaves some out. The sample lists around 20,000 clones; 75% to 85% were seen once. Input material: CD8+ T cells sorted from blood. These receptor sequences come from an adult with rheumatoid arthritis. The CDR3 runs from the conserved cysteine through the conserved F or W. Each record gives: V gene, clone size, J gene, D gene, CDR3 protein, CDR3 DNA. The D gene is left open where the match is weak. The size entry is marked missing in some rows and otherwise reads once, few, many or a size class.

v_gene: TRBV5-1
abundance: NA
j_gene: TRBJ1-3
d_gene: NA
CDR3aa: CASSLVSSTSGNTIYF
CDR3nt: TGCGCCAGCAGCTTGGTCTCAAGTACCTCTGGAAACACCATATATTTT

v_gene: TRBV4-3
abundance: NA
j_gene: TRBJ2-1
d_gene: TRBD2
CDR3aa: CASSQDRSGGPYNEQFF
CDR3nt: TGCGCCAGCAGCCAAGATCGTTCGGGAGGACCCTACAATGAGCAGTTCTTC

v_gene: TRBV9
abundance: few
j_gene: TRBJ1-6
d_gene: NA
CDR3aa: CASSVVGTDNSPLHF
CDR3nt: TGTGCCAGCAGCGTAGTGGGGACGGACAATTCACCCCTCCACTTT

v_gene: TRBV4-3
abundance: NA
j_gene: TRBJ2-1
d_gene: TRBD2
CDR3aa: CASSHRTSGHNEQFF
CDR3nt: TGCGCCAGCAGCCACAGGACTAGCGGGCACAATGAGCAGTTCTTC

v_gene: TRBV19
abundance: NA
j_gene: TRBJ2-4
d_gene: NA
CDR3aa: CASSLPFTGSKNIQYF
CDR3nt: TGTGCCAGTAGTTTGCCCTTTACAGGGAGCAAAAACATTCAGTACTTC

v_gene: TRBV21-1
abundance: NA
j_gene: TRBJ2-2
d_gene: NA
CDR3aa: CASSGGTGDNTGELFF
CDR3nt: TGTGCCAGCAGCGGAGGGACAGGAGATAACACCGGGGAGCTGTTTTTT

v_gene: TRBV6-4
abundance: NA
j_gene: TRBJ1-2
d_gene: TRBD1
CDR3aa: CASSETGAHGYTF
CDR3nt: TGTGCCAGCAGCGAAACAGGGGCCCATGGCTACACCTTC

v_gene: TRBV27
abundance: NA
j_gene: TRBJ1-2
d_gene: TRBD1
CDR3aa: CASTRTGSRGYTF
CDR3nt: TGTGCCAGCACTAGGACAGGGTCGCGAGGCTACACCTTC

v_gene: TRBV15
abundance: NA
j_gene: TRBJ2-5
d_gene: TRBD1
CDR3aa: CATSGRGQGDLETQYF
CDR3nt: TGTGCCACCAGCGGAAGGGGACAGGGGGATTTGGAGACCCAGTACTTC

v_gene: TRBV5-8
abundance: NA
j_gene: TRBJ2-1
d_gene: NA
CDR3aa: CASSRGTDISYNEQFF
CDR3nt: TGTGCCAGCAGCCGCGGGACGGATATATCCTACAATGAGCAGTTCTTC

v_gene: TRBV6-5
abundance: few
j_gene: TRBJ1-2
d_gene: NA
CDR3aa: CARVGYTF
CDR3nt: TGTGCCAGGGTAGGCTACACCTTC

v_gene: TRBV12-5
abundance: NA
j_gene: TRBJ2-1
d_gene: NA
CDR3aa: CASGGSVDEQFF
CDR3nt: TGTGCTAGTGGGGGTAGTGTCGATGAGCAGTTCTTC

v_gene: TRBV28
abundance: NA
j_gene: TRBJ2-3
d_gene: NA
CDR3aa: CASSHGQTAFGDTQYF
CDR3nt: TGTGCCAGCAGCCACGGACAGACGGCATTCGGGGATACGCAGTATTTT

v_gene: TRBV15
abundance: NA
j_gene: TRBJ2-7
d_gene: TRBD2
CDR3aa: CATSRDYGRTYEQYF
CDR3nt: TGTGCCACCAGCAGAGATTACGGGAGGACCTACGAGCAGTACTTC

v_gene: TRBV4-3
abundance: NA
j_gene: TRBJ1-5
d_gene: NA
CDR3aa: CASSQDMGGVGNQPQHF
CDR3nt: TGCGCCAGCAGCCAAGATATGGGGGGCGTGGGCAATCAGCCCCAGCATTTT

v_gene: TRBV7-3
abundance: NA
j_gene: TRBJ2-3
d_gene: TRBD2
CDR3aa: CASSLVGGVTDTQYF
CDR3nt: TGTGCCAGCAGCTTAGTCGGGGGGGTCACAGATACGCAGTATTTT

v_gene: TRBV7-8
abundance: NA
j_gene: TRBJ1-2
d_gene: NA
CDR3aa: CASSSFDRTSYGYTF
CDR3nt: TGTGCCAGCAGCTCCTTCGACAGGACCTCCTACGGCTACACCTTC

v_gene: TRBV11-2
abundance: NA
j_gene: TRBJ2-1
d_gene: TRBD2
CDR3aa: CASSTGTSGSGEGEQFF
CDR3nt: TGTGCCAGCAGCACAGGGACTAGCGGGAGCGGGGAGGGTGAGCAGTTCTTC

v_gene: TRBV29-1
abundance: NA
j_gene: TRBJ2-1
d_gene: TRBD2
CDR3aa: CSATSGGASEQFF
CDR3nt: TGCAGCGCGACTAGCGGGGGGGCAAGTGAGCAGTTCTTC

v_gene: TRBV7-6
abundance: NA
j_gene: TRBJ2-2
d_gene: TRBD2
CDR3aa: CASSLGGGGTGELFF
CDR3nt: TGTGCCAGCAGCTTAGGGGGCGGGGGCACCGGGGAGCTGTTTTTT

v_gene: TRBV6-5
abundance: NA
j_gene: TRBJ1-1
d_gene: NA
CDR3aa: CASSYGSSGNTEAFF
CDR3nt: TGTGCCAGCAGTTACGGGAGTTCCGGGAACACTGAAGCTTTCTTT

v_gene: TRBV7-9
abundance: NA
j_gene: TRBJ2-7
d_gene: NA
CDR3aa: CASSLAAGLDGEQYF
CDR3nt: TGTGCCAGCAGCTTAGCCGCAGGTCTGGACGGGGAGCAGTACTTC

v_gene: TRBV9
abundance: NA
j_gene: TRBJ2-7
d_gene: NA
CDR3aa: CASSGRDKSYEQYF
CDR3nt: TGTGCCAGCAGCGGCCGGGACAAATCCTACGAGCAGTACTTC

v_gene: TRBV9
abundance: NA
j_gene: TRBJ1-3
d_gene: TRBD1
CDR3aa: CASSVGQGAAGNTIYF
CDR3nt: TGTGCCAGCAGCGTAGGTCAGGGGGCTGCTGGAAACACCATATATTTT

v_gene: TRBV11-3
abundance: NA
j_gene: TRBJ2-1
d_gene: TRBD2
CDR3aa: CASSLSSGGNNEQFF
CDR3nt: TGTGCCAGCAGCTTGTCCAGCGGGGGGAACAATGAGCAGTTCTTC

v_gene: TRBV12-2
abundance: NA
j_gene: TRBJ2-1
d_gene: NA
CDR3aa: CASRHSGGAYNEQFF
CDR3nt: TGTGCAAGTCGCCATAGCGGGGGGGCCTACAATGAGCAGTTCTTC

v_gene: TRBV30
abundance: NA
j_gene: TRBJ1-6
d_gene: NA
CDR3aa: CAWSQGTKSPHF
CDR3nt: TGTGCCTGGAGTCAGGGGACAAAAAGCCCCCACTTT

v_gene: TRBV7-2
abundance: once
j_gene: TRBJ1-3
d_gene: NA
CDR3aa: CASSFKFTDGGNTIYF
CDR3nt: TGTGCCAGCAGCTTTAAGTTCACGGACGGTGGAAACACCATATATTTT

v_gene: TRBV9
abundance: NA
j_gene: TRBJ2-1
d_gene: NA
CDR3aa: CASSVDSGYYNEQFF
CDR3nt: TGTGCCAGCAGCGTAGATTCCGGGTACTACAATGAGCAGTTCTTC

v_gene: TRBV9
abundance: NA
j_gene: TRBJ2-7
d_gene: TRBD1
CDR3aa: CASSLGAGGFPEQYF
CDR3nt: TGTGCCAGCAGCCTGGGTGCAGGGGGCTTTCCCGAGCAGTACTTC

v_gene: TRBV29-1
abundance: few
j_gene: TRBJ2-7
d_gene: NA
CDR3aa: CSAEDTGTYEQYF
CDR3nt: TGCAGCGCCGAAGATACAGGGACCTACGAGCAGTACTTC